What follows is one TCR beta chain and its context. The missing conserved phenylalanine or tryptophan at the end of this CDR3 makes a read error likely. This sample is part of a study of tumor and adjacent non-tumor tissue in lung cancer. Three rounds of nested PCR, following a modified ARM-PCR protocol, produced the TCRbeta library. TCRdb redid the calling of the multiplex PCR reads with MiXCR, one entry per CDR3 protein. The sample lists around 76,000 distinct CDR3 sequences; over 60% were seen once. No cell sorting was done before RNA was extracted from the tissue. This non-tumor lung sample came from over 3 cm beyond the tumor edge. Germline values: CDR1 SGHNT, CDR2 YYREEE (reference sequence). The germline V and J ends were trimmed by 0 bases and 4 bases, with 7 bases remaining between them. CDR3 length: 13 residues.

J is TRBJ2-5 and V is TRBV5-4; D call uncertain. Material: distant non-tumor lung tissue. This TCR was sampled from a man in his sixties or seventies with non-small cell lung cancer. CDR3 amino acids: CASSLDGLETQYY. CDR3 nucleotides: TGTGCCAGCAGCTTGGATGGTCTAGAGACCCAGTACTAT.